This T cell receptor beta chain was sequenced for a study of control samples from healthy donors and cancer patients. Sequencing used immunoSEQ multiplex PCR; TCRdb keeps in-frame clones, though not all of them. The data show around 84,000 clones, approximately 82% seen once. A single count supports this clone. Germline V CDR1 and CDR2: KGHSH, LQKENI. The CDR3 totals 14 residues. Trimming shortened V by 0 bases and J by 4 bases, and 9 bases separated the two germline ends. This rearrangement joins TRBV18 to TRBJ2-5; D tentatively fits TRBD1 or TRBD2 (5 bases each). The clonotype was recovered from a man aged 55-75 years with head and neck cancer. The sequenced sample consisted of PBMCs. This chain's CDR3 is CASSPPGPVETQYF. In DNA, the CDR3 is TGTGCCAGCTCACCACCGGGACCCGTAGAGACCCAGTACTTC.